This T cell receptor (beta chain) stems from a study of T cell responses to AZD1222 COVID-19 vaccine. On the study more broadly: The study pooled second doses at about 4 or about 12 weeks. Study results and limitations: At baseline, just five to seven AZD1222 recipients tested seropositive. Mapped onto spike, vaccine-associated CD4 TCRs spanned it and were dominant at 160-218 and 743-854. Mostly white British, mostly female donors; authors suggested clonal diversity may be underestimated.

Germline V gives CDR1 LNHDA, CDR2 SQIVND (reference sequence). Trimming removed 3 bases at V and 4 bases at J, with 18 bases between. The CDR3 consists of 16 residues. This table comes from immunoSEQ multiplex PCR, and its TCRdb copy is limited to in-frame clones, with some not included. The profile covers over 100,000 clones, with around 84% appearing a single time and 9.5% to 15% taken by the ten largest. In the case of this clone: Its matching antigen is unknown.

The chain carries TRBV19 and TRBJ1-1; tentative D call: TRBD1 (6 bases). The clonotype was recovered from an adult in good health. This specimen consisted of peripheral blood, obtained on day 0 of AZD1222 vaccination. DNA for the CDR3: TGTGCCAGTAGTATCGGGGCCAGGGGAGGTGGCACTGAAGCTTTCTTT. This translates into CASSIGARGGGTEAFF.